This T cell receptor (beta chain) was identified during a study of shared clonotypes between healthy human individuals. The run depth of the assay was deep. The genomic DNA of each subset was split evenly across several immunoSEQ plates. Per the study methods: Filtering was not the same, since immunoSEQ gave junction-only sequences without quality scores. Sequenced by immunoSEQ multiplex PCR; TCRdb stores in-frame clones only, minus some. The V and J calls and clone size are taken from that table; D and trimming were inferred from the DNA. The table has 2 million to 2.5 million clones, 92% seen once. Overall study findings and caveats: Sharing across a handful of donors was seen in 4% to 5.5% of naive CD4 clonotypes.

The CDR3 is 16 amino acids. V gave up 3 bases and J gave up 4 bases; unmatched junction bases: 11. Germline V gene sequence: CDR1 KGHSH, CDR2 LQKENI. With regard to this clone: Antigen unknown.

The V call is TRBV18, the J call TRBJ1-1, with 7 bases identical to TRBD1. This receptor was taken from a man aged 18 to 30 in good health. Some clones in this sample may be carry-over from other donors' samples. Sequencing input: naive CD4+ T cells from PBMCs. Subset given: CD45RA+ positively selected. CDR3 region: CASSPPVRAGGTEAFF. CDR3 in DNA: TGTGCCAGCTCACCCCCGGTGAGGGCAGGGGGCACTGAAGCTTTCTTT.